The entry below gives a single T cell receptor beta chain sequence along with its context. It has no known antigen specificity. Base qualities are not provided; no much larger clone lies one nucleotide away. The data were taken from a study of blood T cell repertoires in COVID-19 (dated by TCRdb to 2020 to 2021). For the study in its entirety: Samples covering the acute and convalescent phases of COVID-19 were provided by collaborators in the United States, Italy and Spain. The material from the prospective study consisted of cDNA or gDNA derived from T cells, B-cell-depleted T cells, or PBMCs. The repertoires were released in a freely available public database intended as a resource for research on the immune response to SARS-CoV-2. Deeply sampled blood TCRbeta repertoires from subjects exposed to, actively infected with, or recovered from COVID-19 were included in the dataset. The samples were drawn from the first 160 participants of the ongoing ImmuneRACE study and from 1,254 subjects provided by 6 global collaborators. HLA class I and class II types, where available, came from metadata supplied by the sample provider rather than from assay-based typing. A de-identified subject ID, COVID-19 status, age in years and sex were almost always included in the sample metadata.

V and J lose 5 bases and 10 bases, and a span of 11 bases separates them. Sequences MNHEY (CDR1) and SVGAGI (CDR2) are obtained from the germline V gene. The CDR3 contains 11 residues, cysteine and phenylalanine counted. CDR3 DNA only is kept here, 33 bases in frame from base 1. Study-wide conclusions, independent of this receptor: The amount of clinical and demographic metadata varied by source and participant and was provided uncurated.

The immunoSEQ Assay, a bias-controlled multiplex PCR, was used to amplify TCRbeta CDR3 regions from genomic DNA. As for the original processing: The number of nucleated cells in each sample was estimated by amplification of reference gene primers within the assay. Sequence reads were collapsed and filtered to measure the absolute abundance of every unique TCRbeta CDR3 rearrangement. Productive Simpson clonality was computed per sample as the square root of Simpson's diversity index over productive rearrangements. This is the immuneACCESS table as TCRdb keeps it, with only in-frame sequences that have V and J called. A part of the clones is gone; compared with another copy, unresolved V genes explain less than half, and the rest is unexplained. The V and J calls and the clone size are those of that table, but D and trimming were determined from the DNA. Within this sample are about 62,000 clones, with more than 75% of them counted one time only. In total, the top ten clones hold around 1.2% of the sample.

Each collaborating institution followed its own protocols to collect whole blood in K2EDTA tubes. For TCRbeta analysis, collaborators shipped samples as frozen whole blood, isolated PBMCs, or DNA extracted from either of those sample types. This receptor was obtained from an older woman with acute or convalescent COVID-19. This chain is built from TRBV6-5 and TRBJ1-2, and possibly TRBD1, on 6 matching bases. The sample was peripheral blood. CDR3 sequence: CASSHRDYYTF. The bases read TGTGCCAGCAGTCACAGGGACTACTACACCTTC.